Detailed here is one T cell receptor beta chain. Its antigen is unknown. This sequence may be a read error, since a much larger clone differs from it by one base. With 500 to 650 ng total RNA as template and a constant-region primer, TCR beta cDNA was made. Libraries covering TCR beta were generated through three nested multiplex PCR rounds (using a slightly modified ARM-PCR). TRBV1-TRBV30 forward primers paired with a C-beta reverse primer drove the first two PCR rounds, about 10 cycles each. A single record per CDR3 protein comes from TCRdb applying MiXCR to the multiplex PCR reads. The sample includes 250,000 to 400,000 distinct CDR3 sequences, more than 55% of them seen just once. Trimming removed 4 bases from V and 5 bases from J, with 13 bases in between. The CDR3 contains 13 residues. Germline V lookup: CDR1 SGHDT, CDR2 YYEEEE. The data were obtained in a study of tumor-infiltrating lymphocytes in primary liver carcinoma.

Findings and limits, study-wide: Overlap in tumor-adjacent and tumor-blood pairs fell below that of tumor region pairs.

Blood RNA originated from unsorted whole blood, with germline DNA additionally extracted. The sequence was collected from a man between 35 and 55 years old with primary liver carcinoma and hepatitis B virus infection. The chain combines TRBV5-6 with TRBJ2-7, with D unclear. The material sequenced was peripheral blood. CDR3 loop: CASSPPAGHEQYF. CDR3 in DNA: TGTGCCAGCAGCCCCCCGGCCGGCCACGAGCAGTACTTC.